Following are 19 T cell receptor beta chains from one sample sequenced in a study of blood T cell repertoires in COVID-19. Clones were read by immunoSEQ multiplex PCR, and TCRdb kept only the in-frame ones, dropping some. The table has more than 250,000 clones, approximately 85% seen once. Specimen: peripheral blood. The receptors originated from a human donor in a cohort sampled during active COVID-19.

The chain is built from TRBV25-1 and TRBJ2-7, with TRBD1 matching over 7 bases. V was pared by 7 bases and J by 3 bases, with 6 bases of the junction left unmatched. Germline values: CDR1 MGHDK, CDR2 SYGVNS. CDR3 length: 13 amino acids. CDR3 sequence: CASTSRDSYEQYF. The CDR3, as DNA: TGTGCCAGCACATCCCGGGACAGCTACGAGCAGTACTTC.

The chain employs TRBV3-1 (or the pseudogene TRBV3-2) and TRBJ1-5; D is uncertain. This CDR3 has 17 amino acids. CDR1 LGHDT and CDR2 YNNKEL come from the germline V gene (reference sequence). The V gene lost 0 bases and the J gene lost 3 bases, with 15 bases spanning the gap. The CDR3 DNA follows: TGTGCCAGCAGCCAAGATCTGGAGGGAAGGCCCAATCAGCCCCAGCATTTT. Its protein is CASSQDLEGRPNQPQHF.

The table lists this clone with a count of one. This sequence joins TRBV15 and TRBJ1-3; possible D gene TRBD1, 6 bases. This CDR3 has 15 residues. Germline V gives CDR1 LNHNV, CDR2 YYDKDF (reference sequence). Deletions cut 3 bases from V and 0 bases from J, with 9 bases between. The chain's CDR3 is CATSRGHSSGNTIYF. CDR3 nucleotides: TGTGCCACCAGCAGGGGACATTCCTCTGGAAACACCATATATTTT.

The chain is built from TRBV28 and TRBJ2-7; the D gene is possibly TRBD2 (5 bases). Trimming removed 4 bases at V and 6 bases at J, with 19 bases between. The CDR3 is 15 residues long. In germline, CDR1 is MDHEN, CDR2 SYDVKM. As DNA, the CDR3 is TGTGCCAGCAGTTGCGGAACGGGGTCCCCCTGCGAGCAGTACTTC. This translates into CASSCGTGSPCEQYF.

This clone has only one observation. The CDR3 spells CATSENFYGYTF. DNA of the CDR3: TGTGCCACCTCAGAAAATTTCTATGGCTACACCTTC. The gene calls are TRBV19 and TRBJ1-2; no reliable D call. Germline V gene sequence: CDR1 LNHDA, CDR2 SQIVND (reference sequence). The V end was cut by 10 bases, the J end by 4 bases, with 13 bases between. This CDR3 has 12 amino acids.

The gene calls are TRBV28 and TRBJ1-5; D possibly corresponds to TRBD1 (6 bases). CDR1 MDHEN and CDR2 SYDVKM come from the germline V gene. There are 14 residues in the CDR3. The V and J ends lost 7 bases and 4 bases respectively, with 14 bases between them. The CDR3 coding sequence is TGTGCCAGCAATGGGGGGGCCACTAATCAGCCCCAGCATTTT. Encoded protein: CASNGGATNQPQHF.

The chain recombines TRBV30 with TRBJ2-7; the D gene is possibly TRBD2 (5 bases). The V end was cut by 7 bases, the J end by 2 bases, with 15 bases between. CDR1 is GTSNPN and CDR2 is SVGIG in the germline V gene (reference sequence). This CDR3 contains 13 residues. The DNA of the CDR3 is TGTGCCTTCAAGCCCGGGATGACCTACGAGCAGTACTTC. Translating it yields CAFKPGMTYEQYF.

This clone has a single count. V usage is TRBV7-2 and J usage is TRBJ1-1; TRBD1 is a possible D gene (6 bases). Germline CDR1 is SGHTA and CDR2 is FQGNSA. Between the trimmed V and J ends, which lost 1 base and 4 bases, there was a span of 10 bases. There are 14 residues in the CDR3. CDR3 coding DNA: TGTGCCAGCAGCTTAGGGGGGCGCGGCACTGAAGCTTTCTTT. Residues: CASSLGGRGTEAFF.

The rearrangement links TRBV18 to TRBJ2-1; 8 bases line up with TRBD2. The CDR3 runs to 17 residues. Germline V lookup: CDR1 KGHSH, CDR2 LQKENI. The trim removed 0 bases at V and 4 bases at J, leaving 8 bases unmatched. This CDR3 is CASSPPKSGSWYNEQFF. The CDR3 DNA sequence: TGTGCCAGCTCACCACCGAAGAGCGGGAGTTGGTACAATGAGCAGTTCTTC.

The chain carries TRBV15 and TRBJ2-7; 10 bases are shared with TRBD2. In germline, CDR1 is LNHNV, CDR2 YYDKDF (reference sequence). The CDR3 has 14 amino acids. V trimming: 1 base; J trimming: 12 bases; junction bases outside the gene matches: 9. Here the CDR3 DNA reads TGTGCCACCAGCAGAGCCCTAGCGGGAGCGCCTGGGTACTTC. Protein: CATSRALAGAPGYF.

This sequence joins TRBV5-1 and TRBJ2-1, with a possible D match to TRBD2 (6 bases). CDR3 length equals 15 residues. The germline V gene encodes CDR1 SGHRS and CDR2 YFSETQ. V shed 6 bases and J shed 0 bases, with 13 bases lying between them. CDR3 coding DNA: TGCGCCAGCACGGGCGACGGGGGCTCCTACAATGAGCAGTTCTTC. Protein: CASTGDGGSYNEQFF.

The chain recombines TRBV5-1 with TRBJ1-5; tentative D call: TRBD1 (5 bases). The CDR3 contains 15 residues. Trimming removed 5 bases from V and 1 base from J, with 13 bases in between. CDR1 SGHRS and CDR2 YFSETQ come from the germline V gene. CDR3 coding DNA: TGCGCCAGCAGGGAGGGGTCGGTAAGCAATCAGCCCCAGCATTTT. Translation: CASREGSVSNQPQHF.

The chain employs TRBV30 and TRBJ1-2; tentative D call: TRBD1 (6 bases). In germline, CDR1 is GTSNPN, CDR2 SVGIG (reference sequence). Trimming removed 5 bases at V and 4 bases at J, with 17 bases between. The CDR3 has 14 amino acids. CDR3 residues: CAWAHMGAAYGYTF. The CDR3 DNA sequence: TGTGCCTGGGCCCATATGGGGGCGGCCTATGGCTACACCTTC.

Here the CDR3 reads CASTKLGTSGRNEQYF. The CDR3, as DNA: TGTGCCAGCACCAAACTCGGGACTAGCGGGAGGAATGAGCAGTACTTC. The V call is TRBV7-9, the J call TRBJ2-7; TRBD2 matches at 15 bases. The germline CDR1 and CDR2 sequences are SEHNR and FQNEAQ (reference sequence). The V segment lost 7 bases and the J segment 7 bases; nucleotides outside the gene matches: 11. The CDR3 contains 16 residues.

The V call is TRBV28, the J call TRBJ2-3; TRBD2 aligns across 8 bases. CDR1 and CDR2 (germline): MDHEN, SYDVKM. This CDR3 is 15 amino acids long. J was trimmed by 4 bases and V by 3 bases; bases with no gene match: 6. The CDR3 DNA follows: TGTGCCAGCAGTTTTTTACTCGGGGGGGCAGATACGCAGTATTTT. Residues: CASSFLLGGADTQYF.

The chain joins TRBV7-2 to TRBJ2-7; 9 bases map to TRBD2. The V gene's germline CDR1 is SGHTA and CDR2 FQGNSA. The ends lost 7 bases at V and 3 bases at J; junction bases unmatched: 10. The CDR3 contains 15 residues. CDR3 DNA sequence: TGTGCCAGCACCCTTGGCGGGAGGGCCATCTACGAGCAGTACTTC. Amino acid sequence: CASTLGGRAIYEQYF.

The rearrangement uses TRBV27 and TRBJ2-7; tentative D call: TRBD2 (5 bases). The V end was cut by 2 bases, the J end by 4 bases, with 12 bases between. Germline V CDR1 and CDR2: MNHEY, SMNVEV (reference sequence). This CDR3 comprises 14 residues. CDR3 region: CASSLRRTSYEQYF. CDR3 sequence (DNA): TGTGCCAGCAGTTTAAGGAGGACCTCTTACGAGCAGTACTTC.

The rearrangement links TRBV13 to TRBJ2-7, with D possibly matching TRBD1 (5 bases). The CDR3 runs to 15 residues. V shed 4 bases and J shed 7 bases, with 20 bases lying between them. In germline, CDR1 is PRHDT, CDR2 FYEKMQ (reference sequence). CDR3 DNA sequence: TGTGCCAGCAGCTCTAGACAGCACCCTCCGACAGAGCAGTACTTC. This codes for CASSSRQHPPTEQYF.

This chain joins TRBV28 and TRBJ1-4, with D possibly TRBD1 on 6 matching bases. The CDR3 runs 13 residues. Per germline, CDR1 MDHEN and CDR2 SYDVKM. V was cut by 10 bases and J by 4 bases, with 13 bases left in between. The CDR3 region has the DNA TGTGCCATCAGGGGACTCGGTAATGAAAAACTGTTTTTT. Its protein product is CAIRGLGNEKLFF.